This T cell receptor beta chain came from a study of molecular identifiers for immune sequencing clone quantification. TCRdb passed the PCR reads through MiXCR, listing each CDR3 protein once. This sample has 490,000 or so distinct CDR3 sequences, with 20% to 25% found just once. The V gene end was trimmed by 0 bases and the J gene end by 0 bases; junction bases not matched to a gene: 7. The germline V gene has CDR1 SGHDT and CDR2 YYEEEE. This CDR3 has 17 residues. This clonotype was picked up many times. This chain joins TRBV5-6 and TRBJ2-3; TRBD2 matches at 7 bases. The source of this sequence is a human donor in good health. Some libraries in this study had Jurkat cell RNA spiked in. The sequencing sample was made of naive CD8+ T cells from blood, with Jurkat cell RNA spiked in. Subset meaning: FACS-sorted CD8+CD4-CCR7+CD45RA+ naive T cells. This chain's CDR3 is CASSLDPLAVSTDTQYF. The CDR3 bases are TGTGCCAGCAGCTTGGATCCCCTAGCGGTTAGCACAGATACGCAGTATTTT.